This is a list of T cell receptor beta chains from one sample in a study of blood T cell repertoires in COVID-19. Using immunoSEQ multiplex PCR, the repertoire was profiled, and TCRdb retains in-frame clones only, with some absent. The table records over 150,000 clones, 85% of them present only once. Sequenced: peripheral blood. The receptors stem from an elderly woman with COVID-19, enrolled during active disease. CDR3s leave out the opening cysteine and the closing phenylalanine or tryptophan.

>TRBJ2-3|TRBV7-3
ASSLNAGAGDTQY
>TRBJ2-2|TRBV3-1/TRBV3-2
ASSLQTGELF
>TRBJ2-5|TRBV4-1
ASSDGGAGETQY
>TRBJ2-1|TRBV28
ASSPLRGQQF
>TRBJ2-1|TRBV7-2
ASSPALAGNEQF
>TRBJ2-7|TRBV3-1/TRBV3-2
ASSHQGSTYEQY
>TRBJ1-2|TRBV6-2/TRBV6-3
ASSRPGTGPYGYT
>TRBJ1-2|TRBV5-6
ASSFRVGYGYT
>TRBJ2-7|TRBV28
ASTGGQGAREQY
>TRBJ2-7|TRBV11-2
ASSIDATGGGVYEQY
>TRBJ2-7|TRBV5-1
ASSLEPGGEQY
>TRBJ2-5|TRBV19
ASRRGLHQETQY
>TRBJ1-1|TRBV18
ASSPPGNTEAF
>TRBJ1-1|TRBV14
ASSLGQKERAF
>TRBJ1-1|TRBV7-3
ASSSTNRNTEAF
>TRBJ1-1|TRBV5-4
ASSRGQNTEAF
>TRBJ2-5|TRBV9
ASSVDRVQETQY
>TRBJ1-5|TRBV5-1
ASSLEAGRQPQH
>TRBJ2-6|TRBV29-1
SVAWSSGANVLT
>TRBJ2-1|TRBV5-6
ASSLGQATYNEQF
>TRBJ2-2|TRBV18
ASSPGQNTGELF
>TRBJ1-1|TRBV5-1
ASSSLSSRNTEAF
>TRBJ1-2|TRBV19
ASSTGQTSNYGYT
>TRBJ1-5|TRBV19
ASSDPGDQPQH
>TRBJ2-5|TRBV7-9
ASSLLGQSETQY
>TRBJ1-4|TRBV28
ASSLSYEKLF
>TRBJ2-1|TRBV5-6
ASSLGIGNEQF